This T cell receptor beta chain was observed in a study of Ad26.COV2.S vaccination and SARS-CoV-2 variants. Study-wide context: Donor got 5x10^10 or 1x10^11 viral particles of Ad26.COV2.S.

Libraries were prepared by immunoSEQ multiplex PCR; TCRdb keeps only in-frame clonotypes and omits some of them. This repertoire shows roughly 330,000 clones, roughly 90% found once; its top ten account for about 5%. As for this clone: The antigen is undetermined.

Treatment: over 15 received Ad26.COV2.S at low or high dose, single or two shots; several received placebo; per-sample allocation not given. Sampling took place 63 days after the first vaccine or placebo injection. An Ad26 vector that expressed Wuhan-strain SARS-CoV-2 spike constituted the vaccine. Notes on the study in general: TCR breadth and depth analyses may have underestimated total T cell responses.

The sample was peripheral blood, taken in a trial of Ad26.COV2.S vaccine versus placebo. The sequence was obtained from a person aged 18-60 years who received the Ad26.COV2.S COVID-19 vaccine or a placebo.

The CDR3 loop reads CASSQGQGSGNTIYF. DNA for the CDR3: TGCGCCAGCAGCCAAGGGCAGGGCAGTGGAAACACCATATATTTT. J is TRBJ1-3 and V is TRBV4-3; possible D gene TRBD1, 5 bases. The CDR3 totals 15 residues. CDR1 LGHNA and CDR2 YSLEER come from the germline V gene. Deletions cut 1 base from V and 3 bases from J, with 10 bases between.